These 12 T cell receptor beta chains originate from one sample sequenced in a study of T cell responses to AZD1222 COVID-19 vaccine. Method: immunoSEQ multiplex PCR; TCRdb's copy keeps in-frame clones and lacks some. The data show roughly 120,000 clones, 70% to 90% seen once. This material consisted of peripheral blood, taken on day 0 of MenACWY control vaccination. Receptor source: an adult in good health.

This sequence joins TRBV23-1 and TRBJ2-3; D uncertain. TRBV23-1 is labeled an ORF, and its function is uncertain. V gave up 0 bases and J gave up 3 bases, with 10 bases separating them. This CDR3 contains 15 residues. The DNA for the CDR3 is TGCGCCAGCAGTCAATCGCGGCCTAGGACAGATACGCAGTATTTT. Residues: CASSQSRPRTDTQYF.

The CDR3 reads CASSSGMGRIYGYTF. CDR3 bases: TGTGCCAGCAGCTCCGGGATGGGACGGATCTATGGCTACACCTTC. The chain uses TRBV5-5 and TRBJ1-2; maybe TRBD1 (5 bases). The CDR3 spans 15 residues. Germline CDR1 SGHKS, CDR2 YYEKEE (reference sequence). Trimming removed 3 bases from V and 4 bases from J, with 16 bases in between.

The chain joins TRBV28 to TRBJ2-7; D is possibly TRBD1 (5 bases). The V gene lost 6 bases and the J gene lost 2 bases, with 11 bases spanning the gap. CDR1 MDHEN and CDR2 SYDVKM come from the germline V gene. The CDR3 extends over 13 amino acids. CDR3: CASSLTGPYEQYF. The CDR3 DNA follows: TGTGCCAGCAGCCTTACAGGCCCCTACGAGCAGTACTTC.

The rearrangement links TRBV30 to TRBJ1-2; a possible D gene is TRBD1 (6 bases). V lost 0 bases and J lost 3, with 14 bases in between. This CDR3 is 15 amino acids long. CDR1 GTSNPN and CDR2 SVGIG come from the germline V gene (reference sequence). CDR3 sequence: CAWSVEGGRDYGYTF. In DNA form, the CDR3 reads TGTGCCTGGAGTGTAGAGGGGGGGCGCGACTATGGCTACACCTTC.

This clone was counted a single time. This sequence joins TRBV18 and TRBJ2-2, with 12 bases matching TRBD1. V lost 4 bases, J lost 7 bases, and 10 bases stayed unmatched. The germline CDR1 and CDR2 sequences are KGHSH and LQKENI. CDR3 length: 17 amino acids. The CDR3 spells CASSLNSGTGGLGELFF. The CDR3 region has the DNA TGTGCCAGCTCACTAAACTCCGGGACAGGGGGCCTCGGGGAGCTGTTTTTT.

V gene TRBV18 combines with J gene TRBJ1-2; tentatively, D is TRBD1 (5 bases). The CDR3 is made up of 16 amino acids. V was pared by 3 bases and J by 1 base, with 15 bases between. From germline, CDR1 is KGHSH and CDR2 LQKENI. The CDR3 DNA reads as TGTGCCAGCTCACCTTACTCCCCGGGGGGTAACTATGGCTACACCTTC. Protein sequence: CASSPYSPGGNYGYTF. The whole variable domain, filled in from reference TRBV18 and TRBJ1-2, reads NAGVMQNPRHLVRRRGQEARLRCSPMKGHSHVYWYRQLPEEGLKFMVYLQKENIIDESGMPKERFSAEFPKEGPSILRIQQVVRGDSAAYFCASSPYSPGGNYGYTFGSGTRLTVV.

V is TRBV7-2 and J is TRBJ2-5, with D possibly TRBD2 on 6 matching bases. The V gene's germline CDR1 is SGHTA and CDR2 FQGNSA. The V end was cut by 3 bases, the J end by 3 bases, with 11 bases between. The CDR3 has 14 amino acids. The CDR3 region is CASSFGTGEETQYF. The CDR3 DNA sequence: TGTGCCAGCAGCTTCGGGACGGGGGAAGAGACCCAGTACTTC.

The rearrangement joins TRBV7-3 to TRBJ2-7; D remains ambiguous. The V end lost 0 bases, the J end lost 0 bases, and 9 bases lay between the germline ends. The germline gives CDR1 SGHTA, CDR2 FQGTGA. The CDR3 sequence is 15 residues long. Here the CDR3 reads CASSLTWSSSYEQYF. The CDR3 DNA sequence: TGTGCCAGCAGCTTAACGTGGTCAAGCTCCTACGAGCAGTACTTC.

The chain links TRBV7-2 to TRBJ2-7; the D gene is possibly TRBD2 (6 bases). Germline CDR1 and CDR2: SGHTA and FQGNSA. Trimming pared 6 bases from V and 3 bases from J, leaving 15 bases between. The CDR3 spans 14 residues. CDR3 sequence reads: CASSPAPGGYEQYF. In DNA, the CDR3 is TGTGCCAGCAGTCCAGCCCCCGGGGGCTACGAGCAGTACTTC.

J is TRBJ2-5 and V is TRBV11-3; D uncertain. V was clipped by 2 bases and J by 5 bases, with 9 bases between them. Germline V CDR1 and CDR2: SGHNT, YENEEA. The length of the CDR3 is 13 residues. The CDR3 DNA sequence: TGTGCCAGCAGCTTAAGCCAGAAGGAGACCCAGTACTTC. It yields the protein CASSLSQKETQYF.

The CDR3 here is CASSEGTGTAYEQYF. DNA of the CDR3: TGCGCCAGCAGTGAGGGCACCGGGACAGCCTACGAGCAGTACTTC. This chain joins TRBV10-1 and TRBJ2-7, with 7 bases fitting TRBD1. Germline CDR1 is WNHNN and CDR2 is SYGVQD (reference sequence). Trimming cost V 2 bases and J 2 bases; bases outside gene matches: 6. CDR3 length: 15 residues.

The rearrangement uses TRBV10-2 and TRBJ1-5, with 9 bases fitting TRBD1. The length of the CDR3 is 16 residues. CDR1 WSHSY and CDR2 SAAADI come from the germline V gene. J lost 2 bases, V lost 0 bases, and 2 bases had no gene match. The CDR3 DNA is TGCGCCAGCAGTGAGTCGGACAGGGGAGGCAATCAGCCCCAGCATTTT. Translating it yields CASSESDRGGNQPQHF.